This T cell receptor beta chain was sequenced during a study of tumor-infiltrating lymphocytes in primary liver carcinoma. Germline DNA was also extracted, and blood RNA derived from unsorted whole blood. Ten or more counts support this clonotype. The germline gives CDR1 SGHAT, CDR2 FQNNGV. The germline V and J ends were trimmed by 5 bases and 1 base, with 11 bases remaining between them. This CDR3 is built from 14 residues. A primer in the constant region served to generate TCR beta cDNA from 500 to 600 ng of total RNA. Libraries of TCR beta came from three nested multiplex PCR rounds with slightly modified ARM-PCR. Primers for the first two PCR rounds were TRBV1-TRBV30 forward primers and a C-beta reverse primer (around 11 cycles per round). TCRdb re-analysed the multiplex PCR reads in MiXCR, keeping a single row per CDR3 protein. The repertoire holds almost 200,000 distinct CDR3 sequences, with about 61% as singletons.

The TCR was taken from a woman aged 55-69 years with primary liver carcinoma and hepatitis B virus infection. The rearrangement uses TRBV11-2 and TRBJ2-5; D remains unclear. Sequencing was done on a sample of peripheral blood. The CDR3 is CASSPFGFQETQYF. CDR3 bases: TGTGCCAGCAGCCCGTTTGGGTTCCAAGAGACCCAGTACTTC.